This entry lists 15 T cell receptor beta chains sequenced from one sample in a study of radiotherapy plus CTLA-4 blockade in lung cancer. TCRdb's table, derived via immunoSEQ multiplex PCR, lists solely in-frame clones and lacks some. The sample has about 32,000 clones, 60% to 85% seen once. Sequenced here: peripheral blood, sampled from a patient treated with radiotherapy plus ipilimumab. All receptors derive from a human donor with non-small cell lung cancer that progressed on radiotherapy plus ipilimumab.

The chain recombines TRBV7-2 with TRBJ2-4, with D uncertain. The CDR3 extends over 15 amino acids. CDR1 and CDR2 (germline): SGHTA, FQGNSA. V lost 1 base, J lost 0 bases, and 7 bases lay in between. CDR3 loop: CASSLGAIAKNIQYF. CDR3 in DNA: TGTGCCAGCAGCTTAGGGGCAATAGCCAAAAACATTCAGTACTTC.

There are a few counts of this clone. V gene TRBV19 combines with J gene TRBJ1-6; TRBD1 is a possible D gene (6 bases). V lost 3 bases and J 11 bases, leaving 14 bases between the germline ends. There are 14 residues in the CDR3. Germline CDR1 LNHDA, CDR2 SQIVND (reference sequence). In DNA, the CDR3 is TGTGCCAGTAGTATGGGCCAGGGGAGGACACCCCTCCACTTT. Translation: CASSMGQGRTPLHF. The whole variable domain, remainder taken from reference TRBV19 and TRBJ1-6, is DGGITQSPKYLFRKEGQNVTLSCEQNLNHDAMYWYRQDPGQGLRLIYYSQIVNDFQKGDIAEGYSVSREKKESFPLTVTSAQKNPTAFYLCASSMGQGRTPLHFGNGTRLTVT.

The chain recombines TRBV19 with TRBJ1-2; maybe TRBD1 (6 bases). CDR1 is LNHDA and CDR2 is SQIVND in the germline V gene (reference sequence). The CDR3 consists of 12 residues. Trimming stripped 3 bases from V and 8 bases from J, with 10 bases between. CDR3 nucleotides: TGTGCCAGTAGTATGCAGGGGTACGGCTACACCTTC. Translation gives CASSMQGYGYTF.

J is TRBJ1-1 and V is TRBV19, with D perhaps TRBD1 (5 bases). This CDR3 has 14 amino acids. The germline CDR1 and CDR2 sequences are LNHDA and SQIVND (reference sequence). V lost 7 bases and J 2 bases, leaving 14 bases between the germline ends. CDR3 protein: CASTPGASNTEAFF. In DNA, the CDR3 is TGTGCCAGTACCCCCGGGGCGTCAAACACTGAAGCTTTCTTT.

This clone was detected only a few times. V usage is TRBV9 and J usage is TRBJ1-2, with D unclear. Germline lookup yields CDR1 SGDLS and CDR2 YYNGEE. This CDR3 is 16 amino acids long. Trimming pared 1 base from V and 0 bases from J, leaving 13 bases between. CDR3 sequence: CASSVHPGETNYGYTF. CDR3 DNA sequence: TGTGCCAGCAGCGTACACCCGGGCGAAACTAACTATGGCTACACCTTC.

The chain links TRBV10-3 to TRBJ2-1; 8 positions agree with TRBD2. Germline CDR1 ENHRY, CDR2 SYGVKD. The CDR3 loop spans 18 amino acids. V dropped 0 bases and J dropped 0; count of bases not matched to a gene: 7. The CDR3, as DNA: TGTGCCATCAGTGAGTCGATGGTAGCGGGACCCTCCTACAATGAGCAGTTCTTC. It codes for CAISESMVAGPSYNEQFF.

The CDR3 DNA is TGTGCCAGCAGTGACCTAAAAGGGGTCACCTACAATCAGCCCCAGCATTTT. Translating it yields CASSDLKGVTYNQPQHF. This chain links TRBV28 with TRBJ1-5, with TRBD1 as a possible D gene (5 bases). Trimming took 5 bases from V and 3 from J, leaving 20 bases between them. Germline CDR1 and CDR2: MDHEN and SYDVKM. The CDR3 contains 17 residues.

This chain joins TRBV9 and TRBJ1-3, with 7 bases that match TRBD1. The CDR3 is 16 residues long. CDR1 is SGDLS, CDR2 YYNGEE, per germline. The V segment lost 2 bases and the J segment 6 bases; nucleotides outside the gene matches: 11. CDR3 protein: CASSVASQGVLNTIYF. Written as DNA, the CDR3 is TGTGCCAGCAGCGTCGCCAGCCAGGGGGTTCTAAACACCATATATTTT.

This clone was observed once. The V and J genes are TRBV20-1 and TRBJ2-1; no clear D gene. Germline CDR1 reads DFQATT; CDR2 reads SNEGSKA (reference sequence). The CDR3 sequence is 10 residues long. V lost 6 bases to trimming and J lost 7 bases, with 7 bases between them. As DNA, the CDR3 is TGCAGTGCCGCCAGGAATGAGCAGTTCTTC. The encoded protein is CSAARNEQFF.

A few counts support this clone. V is TRBV5-1 and J is TRBJ2-7; maybe TRBD1 (5 bases). CDR3 size: 14 residues. Germline values: CDR1 SGHRS, CDR2 YFSETQ. Trimming took off 0 bases at V and 5 bases at J, with 12 bases between the two ends. CDR3 loop: CASSLGGSVNEQYF. CDR3 sequence (DNA): TGCGCCAGCAGCTTGGGGGGCTCGGTCAACGAGCAGTACTTC.

This clone has more than one count but fewer than ten. The chain joins TRBV10-3 to TRBJ1-2; D perhaps matches TRBD1 (5 bases). This CDR3 has 13 residues. In germline, CDR1 is ENHRY, CDR2 SYGVKD. V lost 8 bases, J lost 8 bases, and 18 bases lay in between. The CDR3 region is CAIGGGNRYGYTF. DNA of the CDR3: TGTGCCATCGGGGGGGGTAACAGGTACGGCTACACCTTC.

The genes are TRBV4-2 and TRBJ1-2; 11 bases agree with TRBD1. CDR1 LGHNA and CDR2 YNFKEQ come from the germline V gene. J gave up 4 bases and V 5 bases, and 3 bases lay outside the gene matches. The CDR3 is 14 amino acids. CDR3 amino acids: CASSSGTGGYGYTF. CDR3 nucleotides: TGTGCCAGCAGCTCCGGGACAGGGGGCTATGGCTACACCTTC.

The chain employs TRBV27 and TRBJ1-5; tentative D call: TRBD1 (5 bases). Per germline, CDR1 MNHEY and CDR2 SMNVEV (reference sequence). The CDR3 spans 14 residues. V was trimmed by 6 bases and J by 7 bases, leaving 16 bases between them. CDR3 sequence (DNA): TGTGCCAGCAGCCGAGGAGGGGACCCCCAGCCCCAGCATTTT. Residues: CASSRGGDPQPQHF.

This clone was counted once. The V and J genes are TRBV5-6 and TRBJ2-7, with unresolved D. CDR3 size: 11 residues. Germline CDR1 reads SGHDT; CDR2 reads YYEEEE. Trimming shortened V by 2 bases and J by 7 bases, and 7 bases separated the two germline ends. Written as DNA, the CDR3 is TGTGCCAGCAGCTTCAGGCGGGAGCAGTACTTC. Protein sequence: CASSFRREQYF.

The rearrangement uses TRBV5-1 and TRBJ2-5; 9 bases are shared with TRBD2. The J call could be wrong; TRBJ2-7 is a better fit for the DNA end. The CDR3 spans 15 residues. CDR1 SGHRS and CDR2 YFSETQ come from the germline V gene. Here the CDR3 reads CASSFGTSRYYEQYF. CDR3 nucleotides: TGCGCCAGCAGCTTTGGGACTAGCAGATACTACGAGCAGTACTTC.